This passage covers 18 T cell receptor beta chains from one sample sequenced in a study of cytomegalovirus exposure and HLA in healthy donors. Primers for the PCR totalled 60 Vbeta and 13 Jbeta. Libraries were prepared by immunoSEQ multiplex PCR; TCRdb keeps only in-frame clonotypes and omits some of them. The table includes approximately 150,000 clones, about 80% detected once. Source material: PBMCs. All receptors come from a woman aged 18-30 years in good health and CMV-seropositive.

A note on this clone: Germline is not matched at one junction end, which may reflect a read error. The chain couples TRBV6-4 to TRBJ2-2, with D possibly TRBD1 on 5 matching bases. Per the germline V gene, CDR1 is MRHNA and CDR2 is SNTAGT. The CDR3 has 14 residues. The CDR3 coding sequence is TGTGCCAGCAGTTACTCGACAGACACCGGGGAGCTGTTTTTT. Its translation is CASSYSTDTGELFF.

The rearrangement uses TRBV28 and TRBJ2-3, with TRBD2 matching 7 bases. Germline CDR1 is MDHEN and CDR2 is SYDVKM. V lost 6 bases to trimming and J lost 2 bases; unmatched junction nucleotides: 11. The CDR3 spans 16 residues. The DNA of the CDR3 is TGTGCCAGCAGCCACAGACCCGGGGGGACCACAGATACGCAGTATTTT. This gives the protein CASSHRPGGTTDTQYF.

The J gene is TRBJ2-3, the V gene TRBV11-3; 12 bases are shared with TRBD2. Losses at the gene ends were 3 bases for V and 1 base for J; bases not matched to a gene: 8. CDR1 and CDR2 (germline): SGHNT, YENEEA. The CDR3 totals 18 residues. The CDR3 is CASSLRLAGGPGTDTQYF. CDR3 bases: TGTGCCAGCAGCTTGAGGCTAGCGGGGGGGCCGGGCACAGATACGCAGTATTTT.

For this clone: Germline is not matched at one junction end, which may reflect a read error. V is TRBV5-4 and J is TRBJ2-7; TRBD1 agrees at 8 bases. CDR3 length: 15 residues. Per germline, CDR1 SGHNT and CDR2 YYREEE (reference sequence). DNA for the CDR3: TGTACCAGCAGCGCCGAACAGGGGGAGTGGTCCGAGCAGTACTTC. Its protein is CTSSAEQGEWSEQYF.

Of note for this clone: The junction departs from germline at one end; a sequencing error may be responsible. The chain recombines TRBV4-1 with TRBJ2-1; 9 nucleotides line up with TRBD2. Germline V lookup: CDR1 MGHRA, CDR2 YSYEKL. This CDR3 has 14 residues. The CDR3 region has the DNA TGCGCCAGCAGCCAGGGACTAGCCTACGATGAGCAGTTCTTC. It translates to CASSQGLAYDEQFF.

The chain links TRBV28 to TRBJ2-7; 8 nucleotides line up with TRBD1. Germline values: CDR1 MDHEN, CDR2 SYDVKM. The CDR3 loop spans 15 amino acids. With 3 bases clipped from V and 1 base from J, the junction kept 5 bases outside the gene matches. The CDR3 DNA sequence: TGTGCCAGCAGTTTGGCCGGGGACAGGTCCTACGAGCAGTACTTC. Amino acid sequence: CASSLAGDRSYEQYF.

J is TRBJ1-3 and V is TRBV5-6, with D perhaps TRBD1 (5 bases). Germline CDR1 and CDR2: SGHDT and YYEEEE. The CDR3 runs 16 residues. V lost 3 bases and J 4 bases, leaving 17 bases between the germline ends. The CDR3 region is CASSSGAGVSGNTIYF. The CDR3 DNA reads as TGTGCCAGCAGCTCTGGGGCGGGGGTATCCGGAAACACCATATATTTT.

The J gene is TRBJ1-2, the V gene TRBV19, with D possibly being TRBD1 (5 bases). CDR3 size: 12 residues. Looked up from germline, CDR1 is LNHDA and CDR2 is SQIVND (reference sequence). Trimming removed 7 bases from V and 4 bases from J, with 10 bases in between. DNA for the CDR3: TGTGCCAGTAAAGCAGGGCCCTATGGCTACACCTTC. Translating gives CASKAGPYGYTF.

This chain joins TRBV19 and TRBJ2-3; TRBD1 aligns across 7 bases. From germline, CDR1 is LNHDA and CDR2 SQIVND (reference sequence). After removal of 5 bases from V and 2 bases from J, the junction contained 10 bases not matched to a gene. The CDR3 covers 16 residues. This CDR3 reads CASSAAGGFFTDTQYF. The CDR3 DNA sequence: TGTGCCAGTAGTGCCGCAGGGGGTTTTTTCACAGATACGCAGTATTTT.

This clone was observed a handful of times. CDR3 nucleotide sequence: TGTGCCAGCAGCCCAACAGGGAACACTGAAGCTTTCTTT. This gives the protein CASSPTGNTEAFF. The chain combines TRBV11-2 with TRBJ1-1, with D perhaps TRBD1 (5 bases). Trimming shortened V by 5 bases and J by 1 base, and 8 bases separated the two germline ends. Germline V gene data show CDR1 as SGHAT and CDR2 as FQNNGV. The CDR3 spans 13 residues. The whole variable domain, filled in from reference TRBV11-2 and TRBJ1-1, reads EAGVAQSPRYKIIEKRQSVAFWCNPISGHATLYWYQQILGQGPKLLIQFQNNGVVDDSQLPKDRFSAERLKGVDSTLKIQPAKLEDSAVYLCASSPTGNTEAFFGQGTRLTVV.

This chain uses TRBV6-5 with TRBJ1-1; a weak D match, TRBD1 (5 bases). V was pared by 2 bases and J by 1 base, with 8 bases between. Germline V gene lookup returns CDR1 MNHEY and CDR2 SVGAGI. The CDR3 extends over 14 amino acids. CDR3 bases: TGTGCCAGCAGTTACACAGGACCGAACACTGAAGCTTTCTTT. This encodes CASSYTGPNTEAFF.

Here the CDR3 DNA reads TGTGCCAGCAGTGAAGGTCCCGGGACAGGGGGCTACGAGCAGTACTTC. It codes for CASSEGPGTGGYEQYF. The chain recombines TRBV6-1 with TRBJ2-7; 11 nucleotides line up with TRBD1. Trimming took 1 base from V and 3 from J; bases not matched to a gene: 5. CDR3 length equals 16 residues. Germline V gives CDR1 MNHNS, CDR2 SASEGT.

The CDR3 DNA sequence: TGTGCCAGTAGACTAGGACAGGGTCCCGCCTACGAGCAGTACTTC. Its protein is CASRLGQGPAYEQYF. The chain employs TRBV19 and TRBJ2-7, with 8 bases identical to TRBD1. Germline V gene lookup returns CDR1 LNHDA and CDR2 SQIVND (reference sequence). The CDR3 totals 15 residues. With V trimmed by 6 bases and J by 2 bases, 9 bases remained unmatched.

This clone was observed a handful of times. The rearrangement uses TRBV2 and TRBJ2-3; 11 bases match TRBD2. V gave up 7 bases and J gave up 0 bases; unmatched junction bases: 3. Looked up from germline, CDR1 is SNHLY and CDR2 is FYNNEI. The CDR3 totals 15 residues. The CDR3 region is CASTSGGFSTDTQYF. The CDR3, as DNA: TGTGCCAGCACTAGCGGGGGGTTTAGCACAGATACGCAGTATTTT.

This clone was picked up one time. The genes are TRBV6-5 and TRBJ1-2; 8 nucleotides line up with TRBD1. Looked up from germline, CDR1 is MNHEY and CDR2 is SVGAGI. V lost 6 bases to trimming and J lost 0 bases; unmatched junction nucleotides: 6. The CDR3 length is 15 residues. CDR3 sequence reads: CASSITGGANYGYTF. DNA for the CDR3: TGTGCCAGCAGCATTACAGGGGGTGCTAACTATGGCTACACCTTC.

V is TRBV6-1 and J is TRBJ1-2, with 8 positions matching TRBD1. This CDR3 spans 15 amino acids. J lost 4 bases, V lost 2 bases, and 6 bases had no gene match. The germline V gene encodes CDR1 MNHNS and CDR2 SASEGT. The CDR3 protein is CASSESRTGTYGYTF. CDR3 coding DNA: TGTGCCAGCAGTGAATCACGGACAGGGACCTATGGCTACACCTTC.

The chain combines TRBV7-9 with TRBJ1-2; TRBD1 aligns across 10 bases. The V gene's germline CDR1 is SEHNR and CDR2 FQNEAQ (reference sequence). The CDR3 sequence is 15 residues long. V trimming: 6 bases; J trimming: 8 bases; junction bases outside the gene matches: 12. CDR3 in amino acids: CASRPSTGGLRGYTF. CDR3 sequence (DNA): TGTGCCAGCAGACCTTCGACAGGGGGCCTTCGGGGCTACACCTTC. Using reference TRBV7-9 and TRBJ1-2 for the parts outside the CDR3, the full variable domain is DTGVSQNPRHKITKRGQNVTFRCDPISEHNRLYWYRQTLGQGPEFLTYFQNEAQLEKSRLLSDRFSAERPKGSFSTLEIQRTEQGDSAMYLCASRPSTGGLRGYTFGSGTRLTVV.

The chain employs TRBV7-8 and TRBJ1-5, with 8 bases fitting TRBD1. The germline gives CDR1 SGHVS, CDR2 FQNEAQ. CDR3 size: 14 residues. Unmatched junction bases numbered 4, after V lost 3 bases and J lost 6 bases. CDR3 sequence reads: CASSLDREAQPQHF. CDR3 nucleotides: TGTGCCAGCAGCTTGGACAGGGAGGCTCAGCCCCAGCATTTT.